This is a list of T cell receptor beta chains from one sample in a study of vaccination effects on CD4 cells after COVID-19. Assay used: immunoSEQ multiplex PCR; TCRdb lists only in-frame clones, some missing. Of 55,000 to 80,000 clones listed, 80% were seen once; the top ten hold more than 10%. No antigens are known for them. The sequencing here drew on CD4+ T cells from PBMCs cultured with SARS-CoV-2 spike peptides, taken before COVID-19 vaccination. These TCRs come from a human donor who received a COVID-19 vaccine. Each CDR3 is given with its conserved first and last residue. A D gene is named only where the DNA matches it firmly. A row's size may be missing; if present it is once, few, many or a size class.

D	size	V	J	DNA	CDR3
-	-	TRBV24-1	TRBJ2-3	TGTGCCACCAGCGACTTATACGTAGGCTTCACAGATACGCAGTATTTT	CATSDLYVGFTDTQYF
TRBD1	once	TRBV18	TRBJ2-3	TGTGCCAGCTACCCCCAAGGACAGGGGAAGCCGGATACGCAGTATTTT	CASYPQGQGKPDTQYF
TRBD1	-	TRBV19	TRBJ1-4	TGTGCCAGTAGTATGGGACAGGGTTATGAAAAACTGTTTTTT	CASSMGQGYEKLFF
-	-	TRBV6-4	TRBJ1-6	TGTGCCAGCAGTCCCCGTGGGCTAGATTCACCCCTCCACTTT	CASSPRGLDSPLHF
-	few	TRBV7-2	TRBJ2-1	TGTGCCAGCAGCTTACCTGCTCGCTCCTACAATGAGCAGTTCTTC	CASSLPARSYNEQFF
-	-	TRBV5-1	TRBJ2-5	TGCGCCAGCAGCTTGGGAACGTCGGAGGAGACCCAGTACTTC	CASSLGTSEETQYF
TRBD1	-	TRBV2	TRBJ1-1	TGTGCCAGCAGTCGTCAGGGGGATGAGACTGAAGCTTTCTTT	CASSRQGDETEAFF
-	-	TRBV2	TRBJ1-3	TGTGCCAGCAGACAGGGACCCTCTGGAAACACCATATATTTT	CASRQGPSGNTIYF
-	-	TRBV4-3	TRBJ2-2	TGCGCCAGCAGCCAAGATAGGCAGAACACCGGGGAGCTGTTTTTT	CASSQDRQNTGELFF
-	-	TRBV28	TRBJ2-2	TGTGCCAGCAGCAGTAGGGGGATGTACACCGGGGAGCTGTTTTTT	CASSSRGMYTGELFF
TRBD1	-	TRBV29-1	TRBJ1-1	TGCAGCGTTACCGGGACAGGGGGTGAGTGGAACACTGAAGCTTTCTTT	CSVTGTGGEWNTEAFF
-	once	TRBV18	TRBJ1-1	TGTGCCAGCTCACCACTGGTAGGTGCTGGGGGAATGAACACTGAAGCTTTCTTT	CASSPLVGAGGMNTEAFF
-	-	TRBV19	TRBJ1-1	TGTGCCAGTAGCTTTTTTTTGAACACTGAAGCTTTCTTT	CASSFFLNTEAFF
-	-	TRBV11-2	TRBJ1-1	TGTGCCAGCAGCTTTTCGTTGAGTCACACTGAAGCTTTCTTT	CASSFSLSHTEAFF
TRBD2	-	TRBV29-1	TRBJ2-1	TGCAGCGTTGAAGGGCTAGCGGGGGGGACCTCCTACAATGAGCAGTTCTTC	CSVEGLAGGTSYNEQFF
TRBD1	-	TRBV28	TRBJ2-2	TGTGCCAGCAGGGAGGGTGGACAGGGGGCCATGAACACCGGGGAGCTGTTTTTT	CASREGGQGAMNTGELFF
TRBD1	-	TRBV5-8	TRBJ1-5	TGTGCCAGCAGCCGGGGACAGGTCCCGGATAGCAATCAGCCCCAGCATTTT	CASSRGQVPDSNQPQHF
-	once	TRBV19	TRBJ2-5	TGTGCCAGTAGTATAGGACCATCGCAAGAGACCCAGTACTTC	CASSIGPSQETQYF
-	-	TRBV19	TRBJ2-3	TGTGCCAGTAGTATAGGAAGCAGGGGGGGCACAGATACGCAGTATTTT	CASSIGSRGGTDTQYF
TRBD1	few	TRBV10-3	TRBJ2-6	TGTGCCATCAGTGATAGGCAGGGGGCTGGTGGGGCCAACGTCCTGACTTTC	CAISDRQGAGGANVLTF
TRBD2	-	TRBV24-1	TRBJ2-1	TGTGCCACCAGTGATTCGCTAGCGGTATCCTACAATGAGCAGTTCTTC	CATSDSLAVSYNEQFF
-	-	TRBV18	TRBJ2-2	TGTGCCAGCTCACCAGTGGCAGGCCTTGGGGAGCTGTTTTTT	CASSPVAGLGELFF
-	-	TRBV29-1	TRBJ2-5	TGCAGCGTTGTAATAACAGTTTCAGAGACCCAGTACTTC	CSVVITVSETQYF
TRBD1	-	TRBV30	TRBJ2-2	TGTGCCTGGAGTGTAGGTCGGACAGGGGACACCGGGGAGCTGTTTTTT	CAWSVGRTGDTGELFF
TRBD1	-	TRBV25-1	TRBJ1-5	TGTGCCAGCAGGGGGGACAGAAGGAGCAATCAGCCCCAGCATTTT	CASRGDRRSNQPQHF
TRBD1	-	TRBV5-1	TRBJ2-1	TGCGCCAGCAGCCCGGACAGGGGGCTGAATGAGCAGTTCTTC	CASSPDRGLNEQFF
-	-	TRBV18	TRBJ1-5	TGTGCCAGCTCACCGGCTGGGGGGGGGCGGCAGCCCCAGCATTTT	CASSPAGGGRQPQHF
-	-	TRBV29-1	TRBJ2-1	TGCAGCGTTAAAAATCCCCGGAATGAGCAGTTCTTC	CSVKNPRNEQFF
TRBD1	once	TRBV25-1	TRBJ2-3	TGTGCCAGCAGTTCCCAGGGGGTCACAGATACGCAGTATTTT	CASSSQGVTDTQYF
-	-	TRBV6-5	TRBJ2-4	TGTGCCAGCAGATCGGACCTTCAGGACATTCAGTACTTC	CASRSDLQDIQYF
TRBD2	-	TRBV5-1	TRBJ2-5	TGCGCCAGCAGCACAGCTAGCGGGGGGAGCCAAGAGACCCAGTACTTC	CASSTASGGSQETQYF
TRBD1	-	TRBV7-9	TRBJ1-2	TGTGCCAGCAGCCCGCAACAGGGGTCTGGCTACACCTTC	CASSPQQGSGYTF
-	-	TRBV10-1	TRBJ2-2	TGCGCCAGTTGTCTTGGGGGCCCAAACACCGGGGAGCTGTTTTTT	CASCLGGPNTGELFF
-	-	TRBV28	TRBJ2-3	TGTGCCAGCCGGGACACGGGCACAGATACGCAGTATTTT	CASRDTGTDTQYF
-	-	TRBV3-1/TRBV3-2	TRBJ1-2	TGTGCCAGCAGTCGAGACCCGGACAGTCTCTATGGCTACACCTTC	CASSRDPDSLYGYTF
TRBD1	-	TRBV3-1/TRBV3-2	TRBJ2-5	TGTGCCAGCAGCCAAGATTCAAGTGTAGGGACAGGGGGCTACGAGACCCAGTACTTC	CASSQDSSVGTGGYETQYF
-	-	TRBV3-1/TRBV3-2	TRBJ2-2	TGTGCCAGCAGCCAATTTGTAGCGTCAAACACCGGGGAGCTGTTTTTT	CASSQFVASNTGELFF
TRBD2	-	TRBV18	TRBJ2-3	TGTGCCAGCTCACCAAGGCTAGCGGGAGGCTACGGAGATACGCAGTATTTT	CASSPRLAGGYGDTQYF
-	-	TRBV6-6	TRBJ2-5	TGTGCCAGCAGCCCAATACCAGAGACCCAGTACTTC	CASSPIPETQYF
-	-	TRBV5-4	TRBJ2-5	TGTGCCAGCAGCTTGGGGGGGGGCGCGGAGACCCAGTACTTC	CASSLGGGAETQYF
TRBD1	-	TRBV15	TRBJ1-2	TGTGCCACCAGCAGAGAGGGACAGGGGTGGGGCTACACCTTC	CATSREGQGWGYTF
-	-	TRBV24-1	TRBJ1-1	TGTGCCACCAGGCGGGAGCCGGGGGACACTGAAGCTTTCTTT	CATRREPGDTEAFF
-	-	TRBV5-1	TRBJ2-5	TGCGCCAGCAGCTTCCGGGAGCAAGAGACCCAGTACTTC	CASSFREQETQYF
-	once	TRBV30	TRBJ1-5	TGTGCCTGGAGTGTACGACCGGGTCAGCCCCAGCATTTT	CAWSVRPGQPQHF
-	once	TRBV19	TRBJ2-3	TGTGCCAGTAGTGACCCTCAAAGGACGCCAGATACGCAGTATTTT	CASSDPQRTPDTQYF
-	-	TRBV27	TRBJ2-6	TGTGCCAGCAGTCAATACTCTGGGGCCAACGTCCTGACTTTC	CASSQYSGANVLTF
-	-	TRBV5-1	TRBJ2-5	TGCGCCAGCAGCCTAACGGGGACCAGGGAGACCCAGTACTTC	CASSLTGTRETQYF
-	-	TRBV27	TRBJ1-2	TGTGCCAGCAGTTTATTCGGGATGATTAACTATGGCTACACCTTC	CASSLFGMINYGYTF
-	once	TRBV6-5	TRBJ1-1	TGTGCCAGCAAAGGGCATATGGACACTGAAGCTTTCTTT	CASKGHMDTEAFF
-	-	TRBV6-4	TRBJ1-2	TGTGCCAGCAGGGCCGGGTCCCACTATGGCTACACCTTC	CASRAGSHYGYTF
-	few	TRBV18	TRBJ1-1	TGTGCCAGCTCACCATTATCACGGACCCGTTCTGAAGCTTTCTTT	CASSPLSRTRSEAFF
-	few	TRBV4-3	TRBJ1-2	TGCGCCAGCAGCCAAGATCTTCAGGGCAGGGACGGCTACACCTTC	CASSQDLQGRDGYTF